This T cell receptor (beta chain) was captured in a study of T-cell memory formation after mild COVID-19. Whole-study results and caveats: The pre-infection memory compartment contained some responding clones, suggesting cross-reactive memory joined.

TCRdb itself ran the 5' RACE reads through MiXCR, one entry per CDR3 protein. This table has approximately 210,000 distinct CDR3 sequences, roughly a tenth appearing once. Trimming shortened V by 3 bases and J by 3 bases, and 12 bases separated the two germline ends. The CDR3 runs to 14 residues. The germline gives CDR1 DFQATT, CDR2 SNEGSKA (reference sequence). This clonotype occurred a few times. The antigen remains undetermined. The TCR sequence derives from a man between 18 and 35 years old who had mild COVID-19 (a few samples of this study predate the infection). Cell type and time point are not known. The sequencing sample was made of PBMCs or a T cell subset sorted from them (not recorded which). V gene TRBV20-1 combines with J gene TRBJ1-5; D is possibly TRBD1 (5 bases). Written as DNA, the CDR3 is TGCAGTGCTAGGGGGGGGTACGACAATCAGCCCCAGCATTTT. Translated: CSARGGYDNQPQHF.